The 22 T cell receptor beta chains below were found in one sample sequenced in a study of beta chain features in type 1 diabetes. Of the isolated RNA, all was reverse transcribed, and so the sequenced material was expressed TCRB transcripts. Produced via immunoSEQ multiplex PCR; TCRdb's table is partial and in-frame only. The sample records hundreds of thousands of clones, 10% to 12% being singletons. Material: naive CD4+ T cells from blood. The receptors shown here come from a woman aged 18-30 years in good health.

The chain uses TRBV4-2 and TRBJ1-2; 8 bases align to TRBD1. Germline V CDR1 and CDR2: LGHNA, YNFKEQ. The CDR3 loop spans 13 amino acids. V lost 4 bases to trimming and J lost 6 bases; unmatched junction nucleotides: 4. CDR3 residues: CASSRQGTDGYTF. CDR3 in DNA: TGTGCCAGCAGCCGACAGGGGACCGATGGCTACACCTTC.

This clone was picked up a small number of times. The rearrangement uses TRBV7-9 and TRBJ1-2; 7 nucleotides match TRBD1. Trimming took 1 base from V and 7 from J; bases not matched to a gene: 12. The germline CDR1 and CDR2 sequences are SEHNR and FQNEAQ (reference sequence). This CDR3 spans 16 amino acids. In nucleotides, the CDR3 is TGTGCCAGCAGCTTAGAGGGCCAACCTAACAGGGGTGGCTACACCTTC. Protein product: CASSLEGQPNRGGYTF.

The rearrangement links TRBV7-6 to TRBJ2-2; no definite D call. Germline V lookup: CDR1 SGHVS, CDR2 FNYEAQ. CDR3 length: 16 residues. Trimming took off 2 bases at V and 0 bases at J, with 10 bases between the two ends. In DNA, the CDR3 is TGTGCCAGCAGCTTATTTGCACAGTCGAACACCGGGGAGCTGTTTTTT. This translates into CASSLFAQSNTGELFF.

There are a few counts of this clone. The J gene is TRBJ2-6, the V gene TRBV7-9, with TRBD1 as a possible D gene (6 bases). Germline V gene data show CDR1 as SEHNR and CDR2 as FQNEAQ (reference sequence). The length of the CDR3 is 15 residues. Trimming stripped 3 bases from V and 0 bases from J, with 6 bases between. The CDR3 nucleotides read TGTGCCAGCAGCTTCAGGGGCTCTGGGGCCAACGTCCTGACTTTC. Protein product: CASSFRGSGANVLTF.

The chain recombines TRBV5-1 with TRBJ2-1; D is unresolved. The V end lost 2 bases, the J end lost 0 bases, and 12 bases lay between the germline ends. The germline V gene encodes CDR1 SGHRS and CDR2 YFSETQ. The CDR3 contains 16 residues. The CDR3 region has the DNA TGCGCCAGCAGCTTCCCAACTCTCAGCTCCTACAATGAGCAGTTCTTC. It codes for CASSFPTLSSYNEQFF.

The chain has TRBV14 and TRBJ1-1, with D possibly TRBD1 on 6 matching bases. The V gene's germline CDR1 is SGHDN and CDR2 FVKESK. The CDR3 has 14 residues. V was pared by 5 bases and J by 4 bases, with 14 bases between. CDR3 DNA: TGTGCCAGCAGCTCAAACAGGGCGGGCACTGAAGCTTTCTTT. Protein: CASSSNRAGTEAFF.

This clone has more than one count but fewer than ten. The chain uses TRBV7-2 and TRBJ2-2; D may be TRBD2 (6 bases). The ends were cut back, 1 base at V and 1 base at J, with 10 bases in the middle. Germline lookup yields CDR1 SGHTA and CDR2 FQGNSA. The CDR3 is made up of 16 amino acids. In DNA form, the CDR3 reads TGTGCCAGCAGCTTAGTCCCAGCGGGGAACACCGGGGAGCTGTTTTTT. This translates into CASSLVPAGNTGELFF.

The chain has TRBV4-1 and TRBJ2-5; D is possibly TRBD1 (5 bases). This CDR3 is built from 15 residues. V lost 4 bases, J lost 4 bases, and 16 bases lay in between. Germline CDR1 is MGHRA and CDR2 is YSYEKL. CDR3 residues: CASSLGRQGLETQYF. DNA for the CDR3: TGCGCCAGCAGCCTCGGCAGGCAGGGTCTAGAGACCCAGTACTTC.

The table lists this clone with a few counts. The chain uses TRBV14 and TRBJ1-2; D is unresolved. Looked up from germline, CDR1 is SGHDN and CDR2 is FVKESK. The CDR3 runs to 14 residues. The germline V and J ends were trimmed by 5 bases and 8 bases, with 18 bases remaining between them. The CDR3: CASSGPYFTVGYTF. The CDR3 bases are TGTGCCAGCAGCGGGCCATACTTTACAGTCGGCTACACCTTC.

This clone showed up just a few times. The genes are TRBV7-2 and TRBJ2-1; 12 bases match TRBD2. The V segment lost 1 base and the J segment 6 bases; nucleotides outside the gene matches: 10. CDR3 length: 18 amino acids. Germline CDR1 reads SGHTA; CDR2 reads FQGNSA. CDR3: CASSLVRVLAGGSNEQFF. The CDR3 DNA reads TGTGCCAGCAGCTTAGTAAGGGTACTAGCGGGGGGCTCCAATGAGCAGTTCTTC. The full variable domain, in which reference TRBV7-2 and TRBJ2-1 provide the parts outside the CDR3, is GAGVSQSPSNKVTEKGKDVELRCDPISGHTALYWYRQSLGQGLEFLIYFQGNSAPDKSGLPSDRFSAERTGGSVSTLTIQRTQQEDSAVYLCASSLVRVLAGGSNEQFFGPGTRLTVL.

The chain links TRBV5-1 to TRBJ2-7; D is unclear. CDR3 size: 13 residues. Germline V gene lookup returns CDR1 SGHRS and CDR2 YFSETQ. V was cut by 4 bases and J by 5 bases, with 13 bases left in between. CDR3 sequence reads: CASSEGRHHEQYV. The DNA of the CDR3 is TGCGCCAGCAGCGAAGGGCGCCACCACGAGCAGTACGTC.

The DNA of the CDR3 is TGTGCCAGCAGCTTATGGGGGGCGATGAATCAGCCCCAGCATTTT. It translates to CASSLWGAMNQPQHF. V usage is TRBV7-2 and J usage is TRBJ1-5, with TRBD1 as a possible D gene (6 bases). Germline CDR1 is SGHTA and CDR2 is FQGNSA. This CDR3 has 15 residues. V was cut by 2 bases and J by 4 bases, with 12 bases left in between. Variable domain in full (rest from reference TRBV7-2 and TRBJ1-5): GAGVSQSPSNKVTEKGKDVELRCDPISGHTALYWYRQSLGQGLEFLIYFQGNSAPDKSGLPSDRFSAERTGGSVSTLTIQRTQQEDSAVYLCASSLWGAMNQPQHFGDGTRLSIL.

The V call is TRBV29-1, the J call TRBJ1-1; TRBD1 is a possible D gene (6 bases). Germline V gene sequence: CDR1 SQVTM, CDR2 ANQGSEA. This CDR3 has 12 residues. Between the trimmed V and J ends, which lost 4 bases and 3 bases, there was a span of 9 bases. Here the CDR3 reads CSVGRGHTEAFF. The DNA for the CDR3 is TGCAGCGTTGGTCGGGGGCACACTGAAGCTTTCTTT.

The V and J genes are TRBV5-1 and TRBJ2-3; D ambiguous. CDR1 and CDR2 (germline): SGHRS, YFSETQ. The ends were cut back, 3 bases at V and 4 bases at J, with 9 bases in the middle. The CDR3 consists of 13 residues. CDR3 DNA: TGCGCCAGCAGCTCCCAGGTTGCAGATACGCAGTATTTT. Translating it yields CASSSQVADTQYF.

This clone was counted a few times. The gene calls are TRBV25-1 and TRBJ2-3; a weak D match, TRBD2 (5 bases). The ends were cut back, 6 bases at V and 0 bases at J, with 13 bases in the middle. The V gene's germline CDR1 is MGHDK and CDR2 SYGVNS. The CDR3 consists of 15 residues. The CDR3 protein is CASRRASPSTDTQYF. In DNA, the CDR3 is TGTGCCAGCAGACGGGCTAGCCCCAGCACAGATACGCAGTATTTT. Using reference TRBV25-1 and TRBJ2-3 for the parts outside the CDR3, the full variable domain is EADIYQTPRYLVIGTGKKITLECSQTMGHDKMYWYQQDPGMELHLIHYSYGVNSTEKGDLSSESTVSRIRTEHFPLTLESARPSHTSQYLCASRRASPSTDTQYFGPGTRLTVL.

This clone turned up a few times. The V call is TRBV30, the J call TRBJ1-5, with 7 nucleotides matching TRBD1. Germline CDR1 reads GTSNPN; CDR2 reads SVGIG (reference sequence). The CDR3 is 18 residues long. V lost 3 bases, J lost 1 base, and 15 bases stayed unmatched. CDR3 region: CAWSVWRTGGGSNQPQHF. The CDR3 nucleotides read TGTGCCTGGAGCGTCTGGCGGACAGGCGGCGGGAGCAATCAGCCCCAGCATTTT.

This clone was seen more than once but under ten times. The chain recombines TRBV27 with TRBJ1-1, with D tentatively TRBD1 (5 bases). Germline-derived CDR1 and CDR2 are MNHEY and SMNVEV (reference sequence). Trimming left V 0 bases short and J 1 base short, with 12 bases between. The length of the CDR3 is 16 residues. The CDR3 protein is CASSLSRVGTNTEAFF. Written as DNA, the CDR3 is TGTGCCAGCAGTTTATCGCGCGTGGGGACGAACACTGAAGCTTTCTTT.

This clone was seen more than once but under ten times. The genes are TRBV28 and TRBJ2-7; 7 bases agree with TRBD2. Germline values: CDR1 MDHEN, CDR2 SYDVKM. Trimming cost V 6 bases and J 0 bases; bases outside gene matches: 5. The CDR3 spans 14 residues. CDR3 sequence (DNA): TGTGCCAGCAGCAACGGCGGGAGCTCCTACGAGCAGTACGTC. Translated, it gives CASSNGGSSYEQYV.

As DNA, the CDR3 is TGCGCCAGCAGCTTGGGAAGGGGACCCAGCGGGGACAATGAGCAGTTCTTC. It yields the protein CASSLGRGPSGDNEQFF. This rearrangement joins TRBV5-1 to TRBJ2-1, with 7 bases that match TRBD2. This CDR3 comprises 17 residues. The V and J ends lost 0 bases and 5 bases, in that order; junction bases with no gene match: 11. Germline values: CDR1 SGHRS, CDR2 YFSETQ.

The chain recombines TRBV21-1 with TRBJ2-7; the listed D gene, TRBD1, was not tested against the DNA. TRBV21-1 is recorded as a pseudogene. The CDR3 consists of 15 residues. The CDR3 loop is CASTFGDRGRIEQYV. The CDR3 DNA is TGTGCCAGCACTTTTGGGGACAGGGGGCGAATAGAGCAGTACGTC.

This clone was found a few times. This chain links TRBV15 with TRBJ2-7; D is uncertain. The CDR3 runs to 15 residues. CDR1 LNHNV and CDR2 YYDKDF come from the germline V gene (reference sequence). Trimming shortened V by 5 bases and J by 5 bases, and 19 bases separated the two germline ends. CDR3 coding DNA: TGTGCCACCAGCCCGACCCGAGGCAGGCCAAACGAGCAGTACTTC. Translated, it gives CATSPTRGRPNEQYF.

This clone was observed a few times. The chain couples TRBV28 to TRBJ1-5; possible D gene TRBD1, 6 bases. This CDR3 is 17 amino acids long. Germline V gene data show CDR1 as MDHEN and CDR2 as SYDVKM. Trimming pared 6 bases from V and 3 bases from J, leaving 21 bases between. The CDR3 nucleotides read TGTGCCAGCAGCGTTCTCTGGGGGGCCGCCAACAATCAGCCCCAGCATTTT. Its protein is CASSVLWGAANNQPQHF.